The entry that follows covers one TCR beta chain sequence. This sample was taken from a study of blood T cell repertoires in COVID-19. Study at large: There were acute and convalescent COVID-19 samples, and they came from the United States, Italy and Spain.

In the original workflow: Amplification of reference gene primers was used by the study to estimate nucleated cell counts. Here immunoSEQ multiplex PCR was the method, and the copy in TCRdb shows in-frame clones only, minus some. V and J calls and clone size are given by that table; D and trimming were obtained from the DNA. The data hold about 140,000 clones, with under 85% observed a single time. Germline CDR1 is MGHRA and CDR2 is YSYEKL. The CDR3 covers 15 residues. The ends lost 4 bases at V and 3 bases at J; junction bases unmatched: 4. The chain links TRBV4-1 to TRBJ2-2; TRBD1 matches 8 bases. The sequenced sample was peripheral blood. The clonotype was recovered from a human donor in a cohort sampled during active COVID-19. CDR3 bases: TGCGCCAGCAGCCCGACAGGGGATTACACCGGGGAGCTGTTTTTT. Its protein product is CASSPTGDYTGELFF.